A selection of T cell receptor beta chains follows, all from one sample in a study of memory CD4+ T cells and cytomegalovirus serostatus. Measured with immunoSEQ multiplex PCR; TCRdb has only the in-frame clones, and not every one. The sample holds tens of thousands of clones; roughly 80% are singletons and the top ten take 0.88%. Specimen: memory CD4+ T cells from blood. These receptors came from an adult in good health and CMV-seronegative. Each CDR3 is given without its conserved first and last residue. The D gene is left open where the match is weak.

cdr3_aa,d_call,v_call
ASSSLDRPTGELF,NA,TRBV5-1
ASSPLLQILAKNIQY,NA,TRBV23-1
ASSPVGAGGIDTQY,TRBD2,TRBV7-3
ASSLARQGNTGELF,TRBD1,TRBV11-3
ASSFDRGQGGTEAF,TRBD1,TRBV7-9
ASSLYPGLAGDVADTQY,TRBD2,TRBV4-3
ASSIGRGASYEQY,NA,TRBV19
ASSPLSGNQPQH,NA,TRBV6-5
ASRRVGVNTEAF,NA,TRBV5-1
ASSPPYSNQPQH,NA,TRBV18
ASSQGGDIRYEQY,NA,TRBV4-1
ASSGWTGGNEKLF,TRBD1,TRBV6-1
ASSLNSGEANIQY,NA,TRBV7-2
ASRNTGTSGRASLPYEQY,TRBD2,TRBV28
ASRKLAGGRETQY,TRBD2,TRBV28
ASSLFAGSGNTIY,NA,TRBV5-6
ASSLQGDPPLNTEAF,TRBD1,TRBV27
ASSRGFPINEQF,NA,TRBV7-9
ASSLDVTGAGGYT,NA,TRBV7-9
ASSRGGQGYSNQPQH,NA,TRBV19
ASSQGTGPYGYT,TRBD1,TRBV7-3
ASSPGTGGDNEQF,NA,TRBV4-2
ASSPAGQGVDTQY,TRBD1,TRBV18
ASSVILSAHRQETQY,NA,TRBV7-8
ASSWGTSGEYEQY,TRBD2,TRBV7-8